This T cell receptor (beta chain) was documented in a study of human T cells and chemical hapten exposure. Unique molecular identifiers were attached to individual cDNA molecules during library preparation. TCRdb called the RACE reads again in MiXCR, with one record for every CDR3 protein. The sample has just under 60,000 distinct CDR3 sequences; 12% are singletons. The time point was: patch test 3, about 24 weeks after DPC sensitization. Specified treatment: therapeutic diphenylcyclopropenone sensitization with weekly scalp DPC. Staff drew blood before applying each patch test. The study enrolled 18 to 70-year-old alopecia patients suitable for DPC. The germline V and J ends were trimmed by 3 bases and 0 bases, with 14 bases remaining between them. This CDR3 has 16 residues. This clonotype was seen ten or more times.

This sequence joins TRBV12-3 or TRBV12-4 and TRBJ1-1; D ambiguous. The sequence came from a man aged 25 to 45 with alopecia areata. Some clones in this sample may be carry-over from other donors' samples. The source was whole blood, collected in connection with sensitization to the hapten diphenylcyclopropenone (DPC). This CDR3 reads CASSFLQLSMNTEAFF. The DNA for the CDR3 is TGTGCCAGCAGTTTCTTGCAGCTCAGTATGAACACTGAAGCTTTCTTT.